A single sample gave rise to the 30 T cell receptor beta chains below, sequenced in a study of blood T cell repertoires in COVID-19. TCRdb's table, derived via immunoSEQ multiplex PCR, lists solely in-frame clones and lacks some. Of approximately 100,000 clones detected, around 79% appear once; the ten largest clones hold roughly 20%. Sequenced input: peripheral blood. Receptors were obtained from a man aged 65 to 79 with active or convalescent COVID-19.

V usage is TRBV19 and J usage is TRBJ2-1; TRBD2 matches 14 bases. CDR3 size: 17 residues. Germline V gene data show CDR1 as LNHDA and CDR2 as SQIVND (reference sequence). Trimming at V came to 4 bases and at J to 1 base, leaving 3 bases not matched to a gene. The CDR3: CASSRTSGRTSYNEQFF. The CDR3 DNA follows: TGTGCCAGTAGTAGGACTAGCGGGAGGACATCCTACAATGAGCAGTTCTTC.

The chain recombines TRBV2 with TRBJ2-3, with TRBD2 as a possible D gene (5 bases). Germline CDR1 reads SNHLY; CDR2 reads FYNNEI. The CDR3 sequence is 15 residues long. The V gene lost 5 bases and the J gene lost 3 bases, with 15 bases spanning the gap. This CDR3 is CASSTRTFLTDTQYF. The CDR3 nucleotides are TGTGCCAGCAGTACTAGGACCTTTTTAACAGATACGCAGTATTTT.

The chain combines TRBV2 with TRBJ1-6; 10 nucleotides agree with TRBD1. From germline, CDR1 is SNHLY and CDR2 FYNNEI. The V gene end was trimmed by 11 bases and the J gene end by 8 bases; junction bases not matched to a gene: 6. The CDR3 has 13 amino acids. CDR3 sequence (DNA): TGTGCCGGAACCGGGACAGGGGATTCACCCCTCCACTTT. It yields the protein CAGTGTGDSPLHF. The full variable domain, completed using reference TRBV2 and TRBJ1-6, is EPEVTQTPSHQVTQMGQEVILRCVPISNHLYFYWYRQILGQKVEFLVSFYNNEISEKSEIFDDQFSVERPDGSNFTLKIRSTKLEDSAMYFCAGTGTGDSPLHFGNGTRLTVT.

CDR3 sequence: CASSVGAGVGPEQFF. The CDR3 DNA is TGTGCCAGCAGCGTAGGAGCGGGAGTAGGCCCTGAGCAGTTCTTC. This rearrangement joins TRBV9 to TRBJ2-1, with 8 nucleotides matching TRBD2. The CDR3 runs 15 residues. Germline assignment: CDR1 SGDLS and CDR2 YYNGEE. With 0 bases clipped from V and 9 bases from J, the junction kept 8 bases outside the gene matches.

The rearrangement joins TRBV9 to TRBJ2-3; 8 nucleotides match TRBD2. The CDR3 runs to 14 residues. Germline trimming cut 3 bases from V and 3 bases from J; bases unmatched to any gene: 3. Germline loops: CDR1 SGDLS, CDR2 YYNGEE. CDR3 DNA: TGTGCCAGCAGCGCCTTAGCGGGAACAGATACGCAGTATTTT. It encodes CASSALAGTDTQYF.

Only a few counts were recorded for this clone. This CDR3 is CASRLQGATYEQYF. The CDR3 bases are TGTGCCAGCAGGCTACAGGGAGCGACCTACGAGCAGTACTTC. The chain employs TRBV6-5 and TRBJ2-7; tentative D call: TRBD1 (6 bases). Germline loops: CDR1 MNHEY, CDR2 SVGAGI. V was shortened by 6 bases and J by 2 bases, with 14 bases between the two germline ends. The CDR3 totals 14 residues.

Only one count was recorded for this clone. This sequence joins TRBV10-2 and TRBJ2-7; TRBD1 agrees at 10 bases. The CDR3 spans 14 residues. V trimming: 6 bases; J trimming: 1 base; junction bases outside the gene matches: 3. CDR1 and CDR2 (germline): WSHSY, SAAADI. Here the CDR3 DNA reads TGCGCCAGCAGGCCGGGACAGGGGTCCTACGAGCAGTACTTC. This gives the protein CASRPGQGSYEQYF.

The rearrangement uses TRBV28 and TRBJ1-1, with 8 bases fitting TRBD1. The CDR3 is 17 residues long. V lost 4 bases and J lost 9; bases outside the gene matches: 19. The V gene's germline CDR1 is MDHEN and CDR2 SYDVKM. The CDR3 DNA reads as TGTGCCAGCAGTTCCGTCATACCCCGGGACAGGAACCTTCAAGCTTTCTTT. Its protein product is CASSSVIPRDRNLQAFF.

The gene calls are TRBV5-1 and TRBJ2-5; 15 positions match TRBD2. Unmatched junction bases numbered 8, after V lost 3 bases and J lost 5 bases. Germline CDR1 reads SGHRS; CDR2 reads YFSETQ. The CDR3 contains 17 residues. Written as DNA, the CDR3 is TGCGCCAGCAGCTATCAGGGACTAGCGGGGGGAGGTGAGACCCAGTACTTC. This encodes CASSYQGLAGGGETQYF.

The CDR3 protein is CASSYYGGETQYF. The CDR3, as DNA: TGTGCCAGCAGTTATTACGGAGGAGAGACCCAGTACTTC. The chain links TRBV12-3 or TRBV12-4 to TRBJ2-5; D perhaps matches TRBD2 (5 bases). V was pared by 4 bases and J by 4 bases, with 10 bases between. The CDR3 runs 13 residues.

This clone was found once. This chain connects TRBV10-3 to TRBJ1-3, with D possibly TRBD1 on 6 matching bases. This CDR3 contains 20 residues. V lost 2 bases and J 0 bases, leaving 23 bases between the germline ends. CDR1 ENHRY and CDR2 SYGVKD come from the germline V gene. For the CDR3, the DNA is TGTGCCATCAGTGAGCGGATTGGTAAGGACAGAAGCCTCTCTGGAAACACCATATATTTT. This encodes CAISERIGKDRSLSGNTIYF.

The chain uses TRBV7-9 and TRBJ2-7; 9 bases are shared with TRBD1. The germline V gene has CDR1 SEHNR and CDR2 FQNEAQ (reference sequence). The CDR3 totals 13 residues. V dropped 5 bases and J dropped 12; count of bases not matched to a gene: 11. The CDR3 reads CASSSSGQGLLYF. The CDR3 nucleotides read TGTGCCAGCAGCAGCTCGGGACAGGGACTGCTGTACTTC.

The genes are TRBV6-1 and TRBJ1-1; maybe TRBD1 (5 bases). The V end was cut by 3 bases, the J end by 5 bases, with 10 bases between. Germline V lookup: CDR1 MNHNS, CDR2 SASEGT. This CDR3 is built from 13 residues. CDR3 sequence: CASSDRARTEAFF. CDR3 DNA: TGTGCCAGCAGTGACAGGGCCAGGACTGAAGCTTTCTTT.

CDR3 amino acids: CASSLGGQTAEAFF. The CDR3 DNA reads as TGCGCCAGCAGCTTGGGTGGACAGACCGCTGAAGCTTTCTTT. The chain combines TRBV5-1 with TRBJ1-1, with a weak D call TRBD1 (6 bases). CDR3 length equals 14 residues. Germline V CDR1 and CDR2: SGHRS, YFSETQ. Trimming stripped 0 bases from V and 6 bases from J, with 12 bases between. Full variable domain (rest looked up from reference TRBV5-1 and TRBJ1-1): KAGVTQTPRYLIKTRGQQVTLSCSPISGHRSVSWYQQTPGQGLQFLFEYFSETQRNKGNFPGRFSGRQFSNSRSEMNVSTLELGDSALYLCASSLGGQTAEAFFGQGTRLTVV.

This clone came up a few times. The V call is TRBV28, the J call TRBJ2-5; TRBD1 aligns across 9 bases. Germline CDR1 is MDHEN and CDR2 is SYDVKM. The V gene end was trimmed by 2 bases and the J gene end by 1 base; junction bases not matched to a gene: 11. This CDR3 is 18 amino acids long. CDR3 protein: CASSLPPGQGVSQETQYF. The CDR3 coding sequence is TGTGCCAGCAGTTTACCTCCGGGACAGGGAGTGAGCCAAGAGACCCAGTACTTC.

This rearrangement joins TRBV10-3 to TRBJ2-3, with 7 bases fitting TRBD2. J lost 2 bases, V lost 3 bases, and 8 bases had no gene match. This CDR3 is built from 16 residues. CDR1 ENHRY and CDR2 SYGVKD come from the germline V gene. The CDR3 DNA sequence: TGTGCCATCAGTGACCGACCGGGAGGCGCCACAGATACGCAGTATTTT. This encodes CAISDRPGGATDTQYF.

This chain links TRBV4-1 with TRBJ1-2; D unresolved. Germline loops: CDR1 MGHRA, CDR2 YSYEKL. The V end lost 1 base, the J end lost 0 bases, and 12 bases lay between the germline ends. CDR3 length: 16 amino acids. CDR3 in amino acids: CASSQVRDIANYGYTF. CDR3 sequence (DNA): TGCGCCAGCAGCCAAGTCCGCGACATTGCTAACTATGGCTACACCTTC.

V usage is TRBV28 and J usage is TRBJ2-7; D is ambiguous. The CDR3 sequence is 14 residues long. Trimming took off 7 bases at V and 0 bases at J, with 13 bases between the two ends. From germline, CDR1 is MDHEN and CDR2 SYDVKM. The chain's CDR3 is CASISNPSSYEQYF. For the CDR3, the DNA is TGTGCCAGCATCTCAAACCCCAGCTCCTACGAGCAGTACTTC.

The J gene is TRBJ2-1, the V gene TRBV27, with D possibly being TRBD2 (6 bases). The ends were cut back, 1 base at V and 7 bases at J, with 11 bases in the middle. Germline CDR1 and CDR2: MNHEY and SMNVEV (reference sequence). This CDR3 is 14 amino acids long. This CDR3 reads CASSLLAGRNEQFF. In DNA form, the CDR3 reads TGTGCCAGCAGTTTATTGGCAGGGAGGAATGAGCAGTTCTTC.

The chain uses TRBV7-9 and TRBJ1-2; no firm D call. The CDR3 consists of 15 residues. Germline assignment: CDR1 SEHNR and CDR2 FQNEAQ (reference sequence). Trimming cost V 2 bases and J 0 bases, with 10 bases left between them. The CDR3 DNA follows: TGTGCCAGCAGCTTACTTGAGTTAGCTAACTATGGCTACACCTTC. The encoded protein is CASSLLELANYGYTF.

CDR3 DNA sequence: TGTGCCAGCAGCGCCGAGGGGGCCACTGAAGCTTTCTTT. Translating gives CASSAEGATEAFF. The gene calls are TRBV11-2 and TRBJ1-1; TRBD1 agrees at 7 bases. V gave up 5 bases and J gave up 4 bases; unmatched junction bases: 4. The CDR3 spans 13 residues. Per the germline V gene, CDR1 is SGHAT and CDR2 is FQNNGV. Full variable domain (outside the CDR3, taken from reference TRBV11-2 and TRBJ1-1): EAGVAQSPRYKIIEKRQSVAFWCNPISGHATLYWYQQILGQGPKLLIQFQNNGVVDDSQLPKDRFSAERLKGVDSTLKIQPAKLEDSAVYLCASSAEGATEAFFGQGTRLTVV.

This rearrangement joins TRBV6-6 to TRBJ1-1; D remains unclear. Trimming took off 1 base at V and 0 bases at J, with 9 bases between the two ends. Germline CDR1 MNHNY, CDR2 SVGAGI (reference sequence). The CDR3 has 15 amino acids. CDR3 loop: CASSYFGAMNTEAFF. CDR3 DNA sequence: TGTGCCAGCAGTTACTTCGGAGCCATGAACACTGAAGCTTTCTTT.

Here the CDR3 DNA reads TGTGCCAGTAGTATCGGGACAGGCCCTACCTACGAGCAGTACTTC. Its translation: CASSIGTGPTYEQYF. The chain has TRBV19 and TRBJ2-7, with TRBD1 matching over 8 bases. Trimming removed 3 bases from V and 2 bases from J; junction bases left unmatched: 6. The CDR3 extends over 15 amino acids. The germline gives CDR1 LNHDA, CDR2 SQIVND (reference sequence).

J is TRBJ1-2 and V is TRBV25-1, with 8 positions matching TRBD1. This CDR3 region has 14 residues. J lost 8 bases, V lost 4 bases, and 9 bases had no gene match. Germline CDR1 reads MGHDK; CDR2 reads SYGVNS. The CDR3 protein is CASSASDRGPGYTF. The CDR3 bases are TGTGCCAGCAGTGCATCTGACAGGGGCCCAGGCTACACCTTC.

V and J are TRBV5-1 and TRBJ2-1, with 8 bases matching TRBD2. This CDR3 comprises 14 residues. V shed 0 bases and J 6 bases; nucleotides not matched to a gene: 2. The V gene's germline CDR1 is SGHRS and CDR2 YFSETQ. CDR3 bases: TGCGCCAGCAGCTTGGCAGGGACTAGCAATGAGCAGTTCTTC. Residues: CASSLAGTSNEQFF.

This clone was picked up a small number of times. In the same sample, other DNA sequences code for this CDR3. The chain combines TRBV5-1 with TRBJ1-2; 11 bases agree with TRBD1. V shed 2 bases, J shed 6 bases, and the junction held 3 bases outside the gene matches. The CDR3 totals 14 residues. Germline V gene sequence: CDR1 SGHRS, CDR2 YFSETQ. The CDR3 region is CASSFGQGADGYTF. The CDR3 nucleotides read TGCGCCAGCAGCTTCGGACAGGGGGCGGATGGCTACACCTTC.

The V gene is TRBV7-9, the J gene TRBJ1-1, with 9 bases that match TRBD1. The CDR3 runs 15 residues. Germline V gene sequence: CDR1 SEHNR, CDR2 FQNEAQ (reference sequence). With V trimmed by 5 bases and J by 7 bases, 11 bases remained unmatched. The CDR3 here is CASSPTGTGSVEAFF. Here the CDR3 DNA reads TGTGCCAGCAGCCCCACCGGGACAGGGTCGGTTGAAGCTTTCTTT.

This clone was seen once. This chain uses TRBV7-2 with TRBJ1-5; 8 bases line up with TRBD1. CDR1 SGHTA and CDR2 FQGNSA come from the germline V gene. The ends lost 5 bases at V and 2 bases at J; junction bases unmatched: 14. The CDR3 has 18 residues. CDR3 coding DNA: TGTGCCAGCAGCCTCAGGGCGACAGGGGAGGGGGGCAATCAGCCCCAGCATTTT. Its protein product is CASSLRATGEGGNQPQHF.

V usage is TRBV6-5 and J usage is TRBJ1-2; 8 nucleotides align to TRBD1. From germline, CDR1 is MNHEY and CDR2 SVGAGI. V gave up 2 bases and J gave up 8 bases; unmatched junction bases: 4. CDR3 length equals 13 residues. In nucleotides, the CDR3 is TGTGCCAGCAGTTACGGGACAGGTAGCGGCTACACCTTC. Encoded protein: CASSYGTGSGYTF.

The chain recombines TRBV6-5 with TRBJ1-2; TRBD1 is a possible D gene (5 bases). Germline values: CDR1 MNHEY, CDR2 SVGAGI. Deletions cut 5 bases from V and 4 bases from J, with 17 bases between. CDR3 length: 15 amino acids. The CDR3 DNA sequence: TGTGCCAGCAGTCCTACCCCCGGAGGGACCTATGGCTACACCTTC. Its translation: CASSPTPGGTYGYTF.